This entry is about one T cell receptor (beta chain). The record originates from a study of blood T cell repertoires in COVID-19. Study in general: Sources were T cells, B-cell-depleted T cells, or PBMCs; the material itself was cDNA or gDNA.

Per the original methods: Reference gene primer amplification gave estimated nucleated cell counts. Repertoires were generated with immunoSEQ multiplex PCR, while TCRdb's copy carries only in-frame clones and drops some. D and trimming come from the DNA, and the V and J calls and clone size come from that table. This table has tens of thousands of clones, roughly 76% appearing once. Germline CDR1 reads LGHNA; CDR2 reads YNFKEQ. The length of the CDR3 is 13 residues. Between the trimmed V and J ends, which lost 0 bases and 7 bases, there was a span of 7 bases. The sample comprised peripheral blood. The J gene is TRBJ1-5, the V gene TRBV4-2, with D perhaps matching TRBD1 (5 bases). This sequence was found in a man aged 80 or over with COVID-19, enrolled during active disease. DNA of the CDR3: TGTGCCAGCAGCCAAGATCAGGGCCAGCCCCAGCATTTT. This gives the protein CASSQDQGQPQHF.